This T cell receptor beta chain was documented in a study of cytomegalovirus exposure and HLA in healthy donors. A word on this clone: Antigen: not known.

The PCR had 60 Vbeta and 13 Jbeta primers. Methods used by the authors: Approximately 12 million of the roughly 80 million unique TCR beta chains counted in a later analysis were shared. The method was immunoSEQ multiplex PCR; TCRdb's version includes in-frame clones alone and lacks a portion of them. V and J calls and clone size are as listed in that table; D and trimming were resolved from the DNA. The profile covers about 150,000 clones, with approximately 82% appearing a single time and 5% to 7.5% taken by the ten largest. Findings of the study overall: Several top significant clusters appeared, in a later analysis, to be linked to common viral pathogens. Later analysis demonstrated an association between a missense DCLRE1C variant and TCR beta V- and J-gene trimming.

Though probably carrying unrecorded immune exposures, donors were nominally healthy at sampling. J lost 1 base, V lost 3 bases, and 6 bases had no gene match. Germline CDR1 SGDLS, CDR2 YYNGEE. CDR3 length equals 15 residues. V is TRBV9 and J is TRBJ2-7; 8 bases map to TRBD1. Sequenced input: PBMCs. This TCR was recovered from a woman aged 45-65 years in good health and CMV-seropositive. The chain's CDR3 is CASSESTGGSYEQYF. The CDR3 bases are TGTGCCAGCAGCGAGTCAACAGGGGGTTCCTACGAGCAGTACTTC.